This T cell receptor (beta chain) appears in the sequencing data of a study of blood T cell repertoires in COVID-19. Study summary: Specimens from acute and convalescent COVID-19 originated in the United States, Italy and Spain.

Per the study methods: How many nucleated cells were present was estimated from reference gene primer amplification. Profiled with immunoSEQ multiplex PCR; TCRdb holds only in-frame clones, not every one. The D gene and trimming were derived from the DNA, and the V and J assignments and clone size from that table. The sample yields under 300,000 clones, 79% seen once. The sequence derives from a woman aged 40 to 50 with active or convalescent COVID-19. The sample taken for sequencing was peripheral blood.

CDR3 sequence reads: CASSYLGQGTTEAFF. The CDR3 region has the DNA TGTGCCAGCAGTTACCTCGGACAGGGCACCACTGAAGCTTTCTTT. The chain links TRBV6-6 to TRBJ1-1, with 8 bases that match TRBD1. Germline trimming cut 2 bases from V and 4 bases from J; bases unmatched to any gene: 6. Germline CDR1 MNHNY, CDR2 SVGAGI (reference sequence). This CDR3 spans 15 amino acids.